Listed below are T cell receptor beta chains from one sample, sequenced in a study of T cell responses to AZD1222 COVID-19 vaccine. Measured with immunoSEQ multiplex PCR; TCRdb has only the in-frame clones, and not every one. Here the sample spans over 50,000 clones, about 81% being singletons. The material was peripheral blood, obtained on day 0 of AZD1222 vaccination. These receptors all stem from an adult in good health. The CDR3 runs from the conserved cysteine through the conserved F or W. A D gene is named only where the DNA matches it firmly. For some rows the clone size is stated as once, few or many, or as a class when expanded; others skip it.

CASSVTGLSTDTQYF	TGTGCCAGCAGTGTTACGGGACTCAGCACAGATACGCAGTATTTT	TRBV6-4	.	TRBJ2-3	.
CASSIRTGGRDVAQPQHF	TGTGCCAGTAGTATCCGAACCGGTGGGAGGGATGTGGCTCAGCCCCAGCATTTT	TRBV19	.	TRBJ1-5	.
CASSIDFRGANNEKLFF	TGTGCCAGTAGTATAGATTTTCGAGGGGCTAATAATGAAAAACTGTTTTTT	TRBV19	.	TRBJ1-4	.
CASTHGGLNYGYTF	TGTGCCAGCACTCATGGGGGACTTAACTATGGCTACACCTTC	TRBV6-5	.	TRBJ1-2	.
CASSPTGGVGNSPLHF	TGTGCCAGCAGCCCGACAGGGGGCGTTGGTAATTCACCCCTCCACTTT	TRBV7-9	.	TRBJ1-6	TRBD1
CASSLRGLDVLTGELFF	TGTGCCAGCAGCCTACGGGGACTAGACGTTCTCACCGGGGAGCTGTTTTTT	TRBV7-6	.	TRBJ2-2	TRBD2
CASSLAEVEQFF	TGTGCCAGCAGCTTAGCGGAGGTGGAGCAGTTCTTC	TRBV7-2	few	TRBJ2-1	.
CASGRDFSPYEQYF	TGTGCTAGTGGTCGAGACTTCTCCCCTTACGAGCAGTACTTC	TRBV12-5	few	TRBJ2-7	.
CASSPGGVQPQHF	TGTGCCAGCAGTCCCGGAGGCGTTCAGCCCCAGCATTTT	TRBV28	.	TRBJ1-5	.
CSARVSGFWHF	TGCAGTGCTAGAGTTTCGGGGTTCTGGCATTTT	TRBV20-1	.	TRBJ1-5	.
CAMQGARTEAFF	TGTGCCATGCAGGGGGCGCGCACTGAAGCTTTCTTT	TRBV2	.	TRBJ1-1	TRBD1
CASSPQTGPYTF	TGTGCCAGCAGCCCACAAACAGGCCCCTACACCTTC	TRBV3-1/TRBV3-2	.	TRBJ1-2	.
CSANRDDEAFF	TGCAGTGCTAACAGGGATGATGAAGCTTTCTTT	TRBV20-1	.	TRBJ1-1	.
CASSLSSLSYEQYF	TGCGCCAGCAGCTTGTCTAGCCTCTCCTACGAGCAGTACTTC	TRBV5-1	.	TRBJ2-7	.
CASSSGTDYNEQFF	TGCGCCAGCAGCTCAGGGACAGACTACAATGAGCAGTTCTTC	TRBV5-1	.	TRBJ2-1	TRBD1
CASSYGQTGLETQYF	TGTGCCAGCAGTTACGGACAGACCGGCCTTGAGACCCAGTACTTC	TRBV6-5	once	TRBJ2-5	.
CASSLGQRDTQYF	TGTGCCAGCAGTCTGGGACAGAGAGATACGCAGTATTTT	TRBV12-3/TRBV12-4	.	TRBJ2-3	TRBD1
CASSVQGGDTEAFF	TGTGCCAGCAGCGTACAGGGGGGTGACACTGAAGCTTTCTTT	TRBV7-9	few	TRBJ1-1	TRBD1
CASSPYFFTGELFF	TGTGCCAGCAGCCCCTACTTTTTCACCGGGGAGCTGTTTTTT	TRBV7-3	.	TRBJ2-2	.
CSIGTARGYEQYF	TGCAGCATCGGGACAGCGAGGGGGTACGAGCAGTACTTC	TRBV29-1	.	TRBJ2-7	TRBD1
CASSLRLAGDGADTQYF	TGTGCCAGCAGCTTAAGACTAGCGGGAGATGGGGCAGATACGCAGTATTTT	TRBV5-4	.	TRBJ2-3	TRBD2
CASIKTGGTDTEAFF	TGTGCCAGCATCAAGACAGGGGGCACGGACACTGAAGCTTTCTTT	TRBV7-9	.	TRBJ1-1	TRBD1
CASSLGTGVNEQFF	TGTGCCAGCAGCTTGGGGACAGGGGTCAATGAGCAGTTCTTC	TRBV5-8	.	TRBJ2-1	TRBD1
CASSPGGGSYEQYF	TGTGCCAGCTCACCAGGGGGTGGGTCCTACGAGCAGTACTTC	TRBV18	.	TRBJ2-7	.
CASSQGYPLAGENNEQFF	TGTGCCAGCAGCCAGGGGTACCCCCTAGCGGGAGAAAACAATGAGCAGTTCTTC	TRBV3-1/TRBV3-2	.	TRBJ2-1	TRBD2
CASSPRRMDRVGLGYGYTF	TGTGCCAGCTCACCAAGACGAATGGACAGGGTCGGCTTGGGCTATGGCTACACCTTC	TRBV18	.	TRBJ1-2	TRBD1
CASSLVDNGYTF	TGTGCCAGCAGCTTGGTTGACAATGGCTACACCTTC	TRBV5-6	once	TRBJ1-2	.
CASTTSQVNTEAFF	TGTGCCAGCACCACCTCACAGGTAAACACTGAAGCTTTCTTT	TRBV18	.	TRBJ1-1	.
CATSVGVEGSTDTQYF	TGTGCCACCAGTGTGGGTGTGGAGGGGAGCACAGATACGCAGTATTTT	TRBV24-1	.	TRBJ2-3	.
CASSQYSGGGIQPQHF	TGCGCCAGCAGCCAGTACTCCGGAGGGGGAATTCAGCCCCAGCATTTT	TRBV4-1	.	TRBJ1-5	.
CASSQAGGPYGYTF	TGCGCCAGCAGCCAAGCAGGGGGCCCCTATGGCTACACCTTC	TRBV4-1	once	TRBJ1-2	TRBD1
CAWSVRLRGGYTF	TGTGCCTGGAGTGTACGCCTTCGAGGAGGCTACACCTTC	TRBV30	.	TRBJ1-2	.
CASTPEPLRGEQYF	TGTGCCAGCACCCCGGAGCCCCTGCGGGGAGAGCAGTACTTC	TRBV5-4	.	TRBJ2-7	.
CASSPGTHLQTQYF	TGTGCCAGCAGTCCCGGGACACACTTACAGACCCAGTACTTC	TRBV7-9	.	TRBJ2-5	.
CASSLGGPGETSYEQYF	TGTGCCAGTAGTCTCGGAGGGCCGGGCGAGACCTCCTACGAGCAGTACTTC	TRBV19	.	TRBJ2-7	.
CASSYSALAGLQETQYF	TGTGCCAGCAGTTACTCGGCCCTAGCGGGCCTCCAAGAGACCCAGTACTTC	TRBV6-2/TRBV6-3	.	TRBJ2-5	TRBD2
CASSLRTGYNEQFF	TGTGCCAGCAGCCTCCGGACAGGCTACAATGAGCAGTTCTTC	TRBV5-4	.	TRBJ2-1	TRBD1
CASTLGVGTQYF	TGTGCCAGCACCTTAGGCGTAGGTACGCAGTATTTT	TRBV28	.	TRBJ2-3	.
CASSEARLAPYEQYF	TGTGCCAGCAGTGAAGCGAGACTAGCCCCCTACGAGCAGTACTTC	TRBV6-1	.	TRBJ2-7	TRBD2
CASSHTTGVGQPQHF	TGCGCCAGCAGCCATACTACAGGGGTTGGTCAGCCCCAGCATTTT	TRBV5-1	.	TRBJ1-5	TRBD1
CASSTATGGTGELFF	TGTGCCAGCTCGACGGCCACAGGGGGGACCGGGGAGCTGTTTTTT	TRBV18	few	TRBJ2-2	TRBD1
CASSQDSMVGRGNEKLFF	TGCGCCAGCAGCCAAGATAGTATGGTCGGCAGGGGTAATGAAAAACTGTTTTTT	TRBV4-1	.	TRBJ1-4	.
CASSGVRNIANYGYTF	TGTGCCAGCAGTGGGGTCAGAAACATAGCTAACTATGGCTACACCTTC	TRBV2	.	TRBJ1-2	.
CASSRDGRENTGELFF	TGTGCCAGCAGTCGGGACGGACGGGAGAACACCGGGGAGCTGTTTTTT	TRBV6-4	.	TRBJ2-2	.
CASSVGTAYNEQFF	TGTGCCAGCAGCGTCGGGACAGCCTACAATGAGCAGTTCTTC	TRBV7-3	.	TRBJ2-1	TRBD1
CASSQDFGSGEAGTGELFF	TGTGCCAGCAGCCAAGATTTTGGGTCGGGAGAGGCGGGCACCGGGGAGCTGTTTTTT	TRBV3-1/TRBV3-2	.	TRBJ2-2	.
CAWSVNRGRTDTQYF	TGTGCCTGGAGTGTGAACAGGGGGCGCACAGATACGCAGTATTTT	TRBV30	.	TRBJ2-3	TRBD1
CASSLVGASGSPYEQYF	TGTGCCAGCAGCCTGGTTGGGGCTAGCGGGAGTCCCTACGAGCAGTACTTC	TRBV28	.	TRBJ2-7	TRBD2
CASTPGDSGVPYEQYF	TGTGCCAGCACCCCGGGGGATAGCGGGGTCCCCTACGAGCAGTACTTC	TRBV6-2/TRBV6-3	.	TRBJ2-7	TRBD2
CASNLNPSDDEQFF	TGTGCCAGCAACCTCAACCCTAGCGACGATGAGCAGTTCTTC	TRBV19	.	TRBJ2-1	.
CASRGDTKQYF	TGTGCCAGCAGGGGAGACACCAAACAGTACTTC	TRBV28	.	TRBJ2-7	.
CASSPSSGIYNEQFF	TGTGCCAGCAGCCCCTCCAGCGGGATCTACAATGAGCAGTTCTTC	TRBV7-2	.	TRBJ2-1	TRBD2
CASSFTGRGRTDTQYF	TGTGCCAGCAGTTTTACAGGGCGGGGTCGCACAGATACGCAGTATTTT	TRBV27	.	TRBJ2-3	.
CASSVDFGGGETQYF	TGTGCCAGCAGCGTAGACTTTGGGGGAGGAGAGACCCAGTACTTC	TRBV9	.	TRBJ2-5	.
CAWSPKDQGKNQPQHF	TGTGCCTGGAGTCCCAAGGACCAGGGGAAAAATCAGCCCCAGCATTTT	TRBV30	.	TRBJ1-5	.